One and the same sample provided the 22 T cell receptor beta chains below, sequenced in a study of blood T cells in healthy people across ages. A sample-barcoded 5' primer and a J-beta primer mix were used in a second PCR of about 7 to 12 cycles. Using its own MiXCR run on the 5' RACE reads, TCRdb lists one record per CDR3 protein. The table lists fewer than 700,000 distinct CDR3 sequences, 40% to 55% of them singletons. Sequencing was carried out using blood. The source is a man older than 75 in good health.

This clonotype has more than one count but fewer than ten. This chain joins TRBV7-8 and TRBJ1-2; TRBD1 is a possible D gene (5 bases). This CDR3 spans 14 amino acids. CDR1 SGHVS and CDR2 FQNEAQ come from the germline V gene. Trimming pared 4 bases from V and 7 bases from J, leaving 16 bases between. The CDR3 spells CASSYLGGIGGYTF. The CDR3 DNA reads TGTGCCAGCAGCTATCTGGGGGGTATTGGTGGCTACACCTTC.

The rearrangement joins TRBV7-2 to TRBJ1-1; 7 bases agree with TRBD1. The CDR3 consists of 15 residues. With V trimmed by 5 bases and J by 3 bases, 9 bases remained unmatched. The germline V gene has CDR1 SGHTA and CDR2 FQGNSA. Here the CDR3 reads CASSLQPGQHTEAFF. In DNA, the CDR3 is TGTGCCAGCAGCCTTCAGCCGGGACAGCACACTGAAGCTTTCTTT. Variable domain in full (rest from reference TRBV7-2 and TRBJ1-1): GAGVSQSPSNKVTEKGKDVELRCDPISGHTALYWYRQSLGQGLEFLIYFQGNSAPDKSGLPSDRFSAERTGGSVSTLTIQRTQQEDSAVYLCASSLQPGQHTEAFFGQGTRLTVV.

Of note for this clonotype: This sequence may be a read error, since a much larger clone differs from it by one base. CDR3 in amino acids: CASSLRQGGACGYTF. CDR3 nucleotide sequence: TGTGCCAGCAGCTTACGTCAAGGGGGTGCCTGTGGCTACACCTTC. V gene TRBV7-9 combines with J gene TRBJ1-2; maybe TRBD1 (6 bases). The V gene's germline CDR1 is SEHNR and CDR2 FQNEAQ (reference sequence). The CDR3 totals 15 residues. Deletions cut 2 bases from V and 7 bases from J, with 17 bases between.

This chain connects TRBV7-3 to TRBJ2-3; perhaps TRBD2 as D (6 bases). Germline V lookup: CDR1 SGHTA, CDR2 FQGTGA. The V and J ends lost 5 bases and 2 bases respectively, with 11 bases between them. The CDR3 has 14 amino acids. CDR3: CASSLASVTDTQYF. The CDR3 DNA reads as TGTGCCAGCAGCCTCGCTAGCGTCACAGATACGCAGTATTTT.

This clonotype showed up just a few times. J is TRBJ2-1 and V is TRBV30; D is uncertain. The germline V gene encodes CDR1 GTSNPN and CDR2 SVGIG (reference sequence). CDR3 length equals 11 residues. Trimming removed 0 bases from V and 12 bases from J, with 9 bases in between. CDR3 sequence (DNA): TGTGCCTGGAGTGTGGGGTCGGCGCAGTTCTTC. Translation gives CAWSVGSAQFF.

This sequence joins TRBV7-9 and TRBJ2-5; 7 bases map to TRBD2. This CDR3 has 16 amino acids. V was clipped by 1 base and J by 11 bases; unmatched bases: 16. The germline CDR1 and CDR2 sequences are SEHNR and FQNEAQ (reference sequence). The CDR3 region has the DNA TGTGCCAGCAGCTTAGGATTGGGGGGGAGCTACAATGAGCAGTACTTC. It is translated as CASSLGLGGSYNEQYF.

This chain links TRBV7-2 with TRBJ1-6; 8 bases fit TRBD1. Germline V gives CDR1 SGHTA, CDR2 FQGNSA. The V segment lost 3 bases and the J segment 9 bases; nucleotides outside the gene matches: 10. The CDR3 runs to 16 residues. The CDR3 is CASSFLPGQEGSPLHF. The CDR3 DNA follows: TGTGCCAGCAGCTTCCTACCGGGACAGGAGGGTTCACCCCTCCACTTT. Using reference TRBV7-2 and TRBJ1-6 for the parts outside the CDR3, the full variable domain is GAGVSQSPSNKVTEKGKDVELRCDPISGHTALYWYRQSLGQGLEFLIYFQGNSAPDKSGLPSDRFSAERTGGSVSTLTIQRTQQEDSAVYLCASSFLPGQEGSPLHFGNGTRLTVT.

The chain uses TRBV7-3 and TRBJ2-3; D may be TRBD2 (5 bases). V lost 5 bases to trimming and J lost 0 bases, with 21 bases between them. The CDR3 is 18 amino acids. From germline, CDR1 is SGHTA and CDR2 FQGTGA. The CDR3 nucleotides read TGTGCCAGCAGCCCATCCTCTAAAGCGGTTCTTAGCACAGATACGCAGTATTTT. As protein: CASSPSSKAVLSTDTQYF. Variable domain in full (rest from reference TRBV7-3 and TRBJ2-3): GAGVSQTPSNKVTEKGKYVELRCDPISGHTALYWYRQSLGQGPEFLIYFQGTGAADDSGLPNDRFFAVRPEGSVSTLKIQRTERGDSAVYLCASSPSSKAVLSTDTQYFGPGTRLTVL.

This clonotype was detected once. The CDR3 loop reads CSASSGSGRTEAFF. The DNA for the CDR3 is TGCAGTGCTAGCTCCGGGTCGGGGAGGACTGAAGCTTTCTTT. The rearrangement joins TRBV20-1 to TRBJ1-1; D ambiguous. CDR1 is DFQATT, CDR2 SNEGSKA, per germline (reference sequence). The CDR3 totals 14 residues. The V and J ends lost 3 bases and 5 bases respectively, with 16 bases between them.

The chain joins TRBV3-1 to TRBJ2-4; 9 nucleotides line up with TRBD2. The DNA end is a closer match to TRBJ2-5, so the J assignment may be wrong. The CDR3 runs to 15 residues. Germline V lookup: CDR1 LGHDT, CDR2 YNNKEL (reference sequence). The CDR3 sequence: CASSYIAGVGETQYF. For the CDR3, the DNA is TGTGCCAGCAGCTATATAGCGGGGGTAGGAGAGACCCAGTACTTC.

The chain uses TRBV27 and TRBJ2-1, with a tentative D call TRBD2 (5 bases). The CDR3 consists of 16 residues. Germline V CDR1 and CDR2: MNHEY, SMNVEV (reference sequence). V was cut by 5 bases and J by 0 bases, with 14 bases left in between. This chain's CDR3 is CASSVGLPSSYNEQFF. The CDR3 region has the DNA TGTGCCAGCAGTGTCGGACTTCCCAGCTCCTACAATGAGCAGTTCTTC.

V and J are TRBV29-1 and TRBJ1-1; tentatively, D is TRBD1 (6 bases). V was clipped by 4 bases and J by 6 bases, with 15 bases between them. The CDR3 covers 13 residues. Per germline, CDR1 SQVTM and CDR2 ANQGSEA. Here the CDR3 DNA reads TGCAGCGTTGGTTCAGGGGCTAAACCTGAAGCTTTCTTT. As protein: CSVGSGAKPEAFF.

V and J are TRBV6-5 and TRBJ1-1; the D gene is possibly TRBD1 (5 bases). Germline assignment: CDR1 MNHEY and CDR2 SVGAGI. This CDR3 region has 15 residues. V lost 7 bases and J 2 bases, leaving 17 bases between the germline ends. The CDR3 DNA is TGTGCCAGCACCGAGCTTGACGGGGACAACACTGAAGCTTTCTTT. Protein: CASTELDGDNTEAFF.

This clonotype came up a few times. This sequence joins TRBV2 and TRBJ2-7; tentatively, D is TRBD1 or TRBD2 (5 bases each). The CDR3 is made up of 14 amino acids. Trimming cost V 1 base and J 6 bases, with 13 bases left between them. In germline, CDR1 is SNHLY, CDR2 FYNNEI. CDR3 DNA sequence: TGTGCCAGCAGTGAAGGGGACCGCTTTAGCGAGCAGTACTTC. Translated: CASSEGDRFSEQYF.

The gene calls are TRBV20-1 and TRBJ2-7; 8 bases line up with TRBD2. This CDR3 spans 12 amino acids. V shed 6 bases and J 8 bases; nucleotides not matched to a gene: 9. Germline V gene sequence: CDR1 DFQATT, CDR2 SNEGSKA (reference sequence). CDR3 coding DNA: TGCAGTGCAGATCCGGGACTAGATAAGCAGTACTTC. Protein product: CSADPGLDKQYF.

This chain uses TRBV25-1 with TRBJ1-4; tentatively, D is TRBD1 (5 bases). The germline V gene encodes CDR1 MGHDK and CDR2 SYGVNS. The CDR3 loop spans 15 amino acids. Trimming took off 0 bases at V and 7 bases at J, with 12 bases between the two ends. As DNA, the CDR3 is TGTGCCAGCAGTGAATATAGGGGACTTGGTGAAAAACTGTTTTTT. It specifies CASSEYRGLGEKLFF.

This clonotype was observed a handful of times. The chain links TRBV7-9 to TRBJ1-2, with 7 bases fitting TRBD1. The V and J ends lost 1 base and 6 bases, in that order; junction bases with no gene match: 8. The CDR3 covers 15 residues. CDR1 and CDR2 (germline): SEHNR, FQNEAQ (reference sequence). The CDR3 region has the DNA TGTGCCAGCAGCTTAGAAGGGGGCTTGCCTAATGGCTACACCTTC. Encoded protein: CASSLEGGLPNGYTF. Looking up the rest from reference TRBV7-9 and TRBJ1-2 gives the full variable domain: DTGVSQNPRHKITKRGQNVTFRCDPISEHNRLYWYRQTLGQGPEFLTYFQNEAQLEKSRLLSDRFSAERPKGSFSTLEIQRTEQGDSAMYLCASSLEGGLPNGYTFGSGTRLTVV.

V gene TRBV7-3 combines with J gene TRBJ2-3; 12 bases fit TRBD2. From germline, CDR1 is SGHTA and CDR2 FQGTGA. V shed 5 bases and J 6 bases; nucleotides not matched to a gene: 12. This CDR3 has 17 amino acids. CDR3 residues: CASSETSGSSGGDTQYF. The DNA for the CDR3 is TGTGCCAGCAGCGAGACTAGCGGGAGCTCCGGCGGGGATACGCAGTATTTT. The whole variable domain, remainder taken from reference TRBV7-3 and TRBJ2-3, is GAGVSQTPSNKVTEKGKYVELRCDPISGHTALYWYRQSLGQGPEFLIYFQGTGAADDSGLPNDRFFAVRPEGSVSTLKIQRTERGDSAVYLCASSETSGSSGGDTQYFGPGTRLTVL.

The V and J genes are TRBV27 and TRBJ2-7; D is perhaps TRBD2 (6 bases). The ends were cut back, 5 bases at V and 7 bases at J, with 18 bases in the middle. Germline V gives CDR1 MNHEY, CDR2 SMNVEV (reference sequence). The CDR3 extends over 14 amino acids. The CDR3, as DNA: TGTGCCAGCAGTCTCCTAGCGAGTTTCGGTGAGCAGTACTTC. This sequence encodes CASSLLASFGEQYF.

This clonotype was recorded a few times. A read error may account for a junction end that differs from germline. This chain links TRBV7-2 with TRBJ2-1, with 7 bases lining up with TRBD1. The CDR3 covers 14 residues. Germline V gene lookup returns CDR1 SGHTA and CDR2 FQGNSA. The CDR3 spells CASSLIRGSGEQFF. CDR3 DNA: TGTGCCAGTAGCTTAATCAGGGGGTCGGGTGAGCAGTTCTTC.

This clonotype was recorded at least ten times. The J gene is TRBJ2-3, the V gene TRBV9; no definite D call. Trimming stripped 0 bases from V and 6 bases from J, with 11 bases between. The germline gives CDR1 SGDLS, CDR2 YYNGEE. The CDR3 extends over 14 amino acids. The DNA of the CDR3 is TGTGCCAGCAGCGTAGACACAGCCGGGGATACGCAGTATTTT. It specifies CASSVDTAGDTQYF.

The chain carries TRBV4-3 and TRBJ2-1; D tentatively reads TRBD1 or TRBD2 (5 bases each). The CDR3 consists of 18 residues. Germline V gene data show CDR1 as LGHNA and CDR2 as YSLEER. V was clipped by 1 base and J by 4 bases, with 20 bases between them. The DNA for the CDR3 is TGCGCCAGCAGCCAAGGGTATGGTGGCTCGGGACGATACAATGAGCAGTTCTTC. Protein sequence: CASSQGYGGSGRYNEQFF.